This passage covers 23 T cell receptor beta chains from one sample sequenced in a study of T cell clones after liver transplantation. Libraries were prepared by immunoSEQ multiplex PCR; TCRdb keeps only in-frame clonotypes and omits some of them. The sample has tens of thousands of clones, around 84% seen once; the top ten hold 2% to 2.5%. The sequencing here drew on CD4+ T cells from blood, taken less than 50 months after liver transplant. These receptors were collected from a human patient who received a liver transplant. A subset of T cells may come from the graft donor.

V is TRBV11-2 and J is TRBJ2-3, with 9 bases identical to TRBD2. J gave up 3 bases and V 2 bases, and 0 bases lay outside the gene matches. Germline CDR1 and CDR2: SGHAT and FQNNGV. This CDR3 spans 14 amino acids. As DNA, the CDR3 is TGTGCCAGCAGCTTACTAGCGGGGACAGATACGCAGTATTTT. Its protein product is CASSLLAGTDTQYF.

This clone was seen more than once but under ten times. The rearrangement uses TRBV19 and TRBJ1-5; D gene uncertain. This CDR3 is built from 13 residues. CDR1 and CDR2 from the germline V gene are LNHDA and SQIVND (reference sequence). The CDR3 spells CAAAREADQPQHF. In DNA form, the CDR3 reads TGTGCGGCCGCCCGGGAGGCGGATCAGCCCCAGCATTTT.

V is TRBV19 and J is TRBJ2-7; D is unclear. The germline V gene has CDR1 LNHDA and CDR2 SQIVND (reference sequence). Trimming took off 4 bases at V and 0 bases at J, with 10 bases between the two ends. CDR3 length: 14 residues. The CDR3 DNA is TGTGCCAGTAGTACACGCCTCTCCTCCTACGAGCAGTACTTC. The encoded protein is CASSTRLSSYEQYF.

The CDR3 reads CASTQGSGDNEQFF. In nucleotides, the CDR3 is TGTGCCAGCACCCAGGGATCGGGAGACAATGAGCAGTTCTTC. This rearrangement joins TRBV6-6 to TRBJ2-1; D possibly corresponds to TRBD2 (6 bases). The CDR3 contains 14 residues. CDR1 is MNHNY, CDR2 SVGAGI, per germline (reference sequence). V was pared by 7 bases and J by 5 bases, with 15 bases between.

CDR3 amino acids: CASGTGPYEQYF. In DNA, the CDR3 is TGTGCCTCAGGGACAGGGCCCTACGAGCAGTACTTC. The chain is built from TRBV7-6 and TRBJ2-7; 9 nucleotides align to TRBD1. Looked up from germline, CDR1 is SGHVS and CDR2 is FNYEAQ. The CDR3 has 12 residues. V lost 11 bases and J lost 2; bases outside the gene matches: 4.

The genes are TRBV6-1 and TRBJ2-6, with no clear D. The CDR3 covers 14 residues. The V end was cut by 4 bases, the J end by 0 bases, with 4 bases between. From germline, CDR1 is MNHNS and CDR2 SASEGT. The DNA for the CDR3 is TGTGCCAGCAGTGTCCCCTCTGGGGCCAACGTCCTGACTTTC. This codes for CASSVPSGANVLTF.

The rearrangement links TRBV9 to TRBJ2-3; D perhaps matches TRBD2 (5 bases). Germline-derived CDR1 and CDR2 are SGDLS and YYNGEE. Trimming removed 0 bases at V and 14 bases at J, with 16 bases between. The CDR3 consists of 13 residues. The CDR3 nucleotides are TGTGCCAGCAGCGTAGAACCGTCCGGGGTTCCGTATTTT. Its protein is CASSVEPSGVPYF.

The gene calls are TRBV5-4 and TRBJ2-3, with TRBD2 matching over 8 bases. V dropped 3 bases and J dropped 8; count of bases not matched to a gene: 14. The CDR3 consists of 16 residues. Per germline, CDR1 SGHNT and CDR2 YYREEE (reference sequence). CDR3 bases: TGTGCCAGCAGCTCCTCCGGGACTAGAAACATTCGTACGCAGTATTTT. It specifies CASSSSGTRNIRTQYF.

This chain uses TRBV28 with TRBJ1-1, with a tentative D call TRBD1 (5 bases). V shed 4 bases and J shed 6 bases, with 9 bases lying between them. Germline V CDR1 and CDR2: MDHEN, SYDVKM. The CDR3 totals 12 residues. The CDR3 DNA follows: TGTGCCAGCAGTTCAGGGTTCCCTGAAGCTTTCTTT. Translating it yields CASSSGFPEAFF.

The chain couples TRBV6-5 to TRBJ1-4, with D possibly being TRBD1 (6 bases). Trimming stripped 5 bases from V and 4 bases from J, with 8 bases between. This CDR3 is built from 13 residues. From germline, CDR1 is MNHEY and CDR2 SVGAGI. The CDR3 DNA follows: TGTGCCAGCAGTCGGACAGTTAATGAAAAACTGTTTTTT. It yields the protein CASSRTVNEKLFF.

The rearrangement uses TRBV19 and TRBJ1-2; 8 bases match TRBD1. Germline assignment: CDR1 LNHDA and CDR2 SQIVND (reference sequence). J lost 4 bases, V lost 7 bases, and 11 bases had no gene match. The CDR3 loop spans 15 amino acids. This chain's CDR3 is CASNPDRDEGYGYTF. CDR3 nucleotides: TGTGCCAGTAACCCGGACAGGGACGAAGGCTATGGCTACACCTTC.

V and J are TRBV27 and TRBJ2-3; the D call may be TRBD1 or TRBD2 (6 bases each). Looked up from germline, CDR1 is MNHEY and CDR2 is SMNVEV (reference sequence). There are 15 residues in the CDR3. Trimming cost V 6 bases and J 4 bases, with 17 bases left between them. The CDR3 region is CASSAVRGASDTQYF. The CDR3 DNA sequence: TGTGCCAGCAGCGCCGTGAGGGGGGCATCAGATACGCAGTATTTT.

V is TRBV5-6 and J is TRBJ1-5; 9 nucleotides align to TRBD1. The germline CDR1 and CDR2 sequences are SGHDT and YYEEEE. The J segment lost 4 bases and the V segment lost 2 bases, leaving 4 bases of the junction unmatched. This CDR3 comprises 15 residues. The CDR3 spells CASSFYRGRNQPQHF. CDR3 bases: TGTGCCAGCAGCTTTTACAGGGGGCGGAATCAGCCCCAGCATTTT.

The CDR3 protein is CASSEGGYEQYF. CDR3 bases: TGTGCCAGCAGTGAGGGGGGCTACGAGCAGTACTTC. The rearrangement uses TRBV2 and TRBJ2-7; tentative D call: TRBD2 (6 bases). CDR1 is SNHLY and CDR2 is FYNNEI in the germline V gene. V lost 3 bases, J lost 3 bases, and 6 bases lay in between. This CDR3 contains 12 residues. Together with reference TRBV2 and TRBJ2-7, the CDR3 gives the full variable domain: EPEVTQTPSHQVTQMGQEVILRCVPISNHLYFYWYRQILGQKVEFLVSFYNNEISEKSEIFDDQFSVERPDGSNFTLKIRSTKLEDSAMYFCASSEGGYEQYFGPGTRLTVT.

The genes are TRBV6-1 and TRBJ1-5; D uncertain. The CDR3 loop spans 14 amino acids. Germline CDR1 and CDR2: MNHNS and SASEGT. V lost 8 bases to trimming and J lost 0 bases, with 11 bases between them. CDR3 sequence: CASLPTASNQPQHF. In nucleotides, the CDR3 is TGTGCCAGCTTGCCGACGGCTAGCAATCAGCCCCAGCATTTT.

This clone was observed once. The genes are TRBV5-1 and TRBJ2-5, with D unresolved. CDR1 is SGHRS and CDR2 is YFSETQ in the germline V gene. Trimming stripped 5 bases from V and 4 bases from J, with 9 bases between. This CDR3 is 12 amino acids long. The CDR3 loop reads CASSPTLETQYF. CDR3 sequence (DNA): TGCGCCAGCAGTCCCACCTTAGAGACCCAGTACTTC.

This sequence joins TRBV28 and TRBJ2-5; unclear D gene. Between the trimmed V and J ends, which lost 4 bases and 4 bases, there was a span of 13 bases. The CDR3 covers 14 residues. In germline, CDR1 is MDHEN, CDR2 SYDVKM. This CDR3 is CASSSRSDGETQYF. The DNA of the CDR3 is TGTGCCAGCAGTTCACGTTCCGATGGAGAGACCCAGTACTTC.

The chain joins TRBV7-2 to TRBJ2-1, with D possibly being TRBD1 or TRBD2 (6 bases each). Germline V lookup: CDR1 SGHTA, CDR2 FQGNSA. V gave up 0 bases and J gave up 15 bases, with 24 bases separating them. The CDR3 consists of 16 residues. CDR3 region: CASSLAQGRGFEQWFF. CDR3 coding DNA: TGTGCCAGCAGCTTAGCGCAGGGGCGGGGCTTTGAGCAGTGGTTCTTC. The full variable domain, completed using reference TRBV7-2 and TRBJ2-1, is GAGVSQSPSNKVTEKGKDVELRCDPISGHTALYWYRQSLGQGLEFLIYFQGNSAPDKSGLPSDRFSAERTGGSVSTLTIQRTQQEDSAVYLCASSLAQGRGFEQWFFGPGTRLTVL.

The gene calls are TRBV20-1 and TRBJ2-5; D gene uncertain. Germline V gene data show CDR1 as DFQATT and CDR2 as SNEGSKA (reference sequence). The CDR3 is 10 residues long. Deletions cut 5 bases from V and 3 bases from J, with 4 bases between. CDR3 protein: CSALKETQYF. Written as DNA, the CDR3 is TGCAGTGCTCTTAAAGAGACCCAGTACTTC.

This sequence joins TRBV28 and TRBJ1-5, with 9 nucleotides matching TRBD1. The trim removed 6 bases at V and 3 bases at J, leaving 6 bases unmatched. Germline CDR1 is MDHEN and CDR2 is SYDVKM. This CDR3 region has 15 residues. CDR3 nucleotide sequence: TGTGCCAGCAGAACGACAGGGGGGGCCAATCAGCCCCAGCATTTT. Amino acid sequence: CASRTTGGANQPQHF.

This sequence joins TRBV10-3 and TRBJ2-6; a weak D match, TRBD1 (6 bases). Trimming took off 3 bases at V and 3 bases at J, with 15 bases between the two ends. Germline V gives CDR1 ENHRY, CDR2 SYGVKD. The length of the CDR3 is 17 residues. CDR3 region: CAISEFGGGNGANVLTF. Here the CDR3 DNA reads TGTGCCATCAGTGAATTCGGTGGGGGCAATGGGGCCAACGTCCTGACTTTC.

The chain joins TRBV5-6 to TRBJ1-2; D unclear. Between the trimmed V and J ends, which lost 2 bases and 8 bases, there was a span of 13 bases. The CDR3 totals 13 residues. Germline values: CDR1 SGHDT, CDR2 YYEEEE. CDR3 residues: CASSFALGSGYTF. The DNA for the CDR3 is TGTGCCAGCAGCTTCGCCCTCGGGTCGGGCTACACCTTC. Looking up the rest from reference TRBV5-6 and TRBJ1-2 gives the full variable domain: DAGVTQSPTHLIKTRGQQVTLRCSPKSGHDTVSWYQQALGQGPQFIFQYYEEEERQRGNFPDRFSGHQFPNYSSELNVNALLLGDSALYLCASSFALGSGYTFGSGTRLTVV.

This chain joins TRBV11-2 and TRBJ2-5; 12 bases fit TRBD2. J was trimmed by 4 bases and V by 1 base; bases with no gene match: 7. The CDR3 is made up of 17 amino acids. Germline V gene data show CDR1 as SGHAT and CDR2 as FQNNGV. CDR3 amino acids: CASSLVSSGGVRETQYF. CDR3 nucleotides: TGTGCCAGCAGCTTAGTATCTAGCGGGGGGGTCCGAGAGACCCAGTACTTC.